The rows below give T cell receptor beta chains drawn from one sample of a study of OX40 agonist ivuxolimab in advanced cancers. The protocol was immunoSEQ multiplex PCR, while the TCRdb copy is restricted to in-frame clones and leaves out a portion. The sample records tens of thousands of clones, about nine tenths being singletons. The source was CD4+ or CD8+ T cells sorted from blood, collected in a trial of the OX40 agonist ivuxolimab. The receptor source for this set is an adult with an advanced solid tumor such as melanoma, head and neck, liver or kidney cancer. CDR3s include the opening cysteine and the closing phenylalanine or tryptophan. D genes are given only for firm matches. Not every row has a clone size; where given, it reads once, few, many or a size class.

v_call	j_call	clone_size	d_call	cdr3_aa	cdr3_nt
TRBV10-2	TRBJ1-2	.	.	CASSESSITYGYTF	TGCGCCAGCAGTGAGTCTTCCATTACTTATGGCTACACCTTC
TRBV7-2	TRBJ2-2	.	TRBD1	CASSFTGQGGELFF	TGTGCCAGCAGCTTTACGGGACAGGGGGGGGAGCTGTTTTTT
TRBV7-8	TRBJ1-2	.	.	CASSFQGWGYTF	TGTGCCAGCAGCTTTCAGGGTTGGGGCTACACCTTC
TRBV5-4	TRBJ1-1	.	.	CASSSKSSGGTEAFF	TGTGCCAGCAGCTCAAAATCCAGTGGGGGGACTGAAGCTTTCTTT
TRBV30	TRBJ1-5	.	.	CAWSPLTGSGQPQHF	TGTGCCTGGAGCCCCCTCACCGGGTCGGGCCAGCCCCAGCATTTT
TRBV30	TRBJ1-4	.	TRBD1	CAWTSWRTGAEKLFF	TGTGCCTGGACCTCCTGGAGGACAGGGGCCGAAAAACTGTTTTTT
TRBV29-1	TRBJ1-1	.	.	CSVEDARAVEAFF	TGCAGCGTTGAAGATGCCCGGGCGGTTGAAGCTTTCTTT
TRBV7-6	TRBJ2-1	.	.	CASSPQLGGQNYNEQFF	TGTGCCAGCAGCCCGCAGTTGGGGGGACAGAACTACAATGAGCAGTTCTTC
TRBV10-3	TRBJ2-3	.	.	CAISESSRLVEGTDTQYF	TGTGCCATCAGTGAGTCATCCAGACTAGTGGAAGGCACAGATACGCAGTATTTT
TRBV7-8	TRBJ2-1	once	.	CASTPGRTGYNEQFF	TGTGCCAGCACCCCCGGGAGAACGGGCTACAATGAGCAGTTCTTC
TRBV7-9	TRBJ1-4	.	.	CASRRASVRNEKLFF	TGTGCCAGCAGACGCGCCAGCGTTCGGAATGAAAAACTGTTTTTT
TRBV6-4	TRBJ1-2	.	.	CASSQGLSYTF	TGTGCCAGCAGTCAGGGGCTTAGCTACACCTTC
TRBV5-1	TRBJ2-5	.	.	CASSREAGTGETQYF	TGCGCCAGCAGTAGGGAGGCAGGGACCGGGGAGACCCAGTACTTC
TRBV6-5	TRBJ2-5	.	.	CASSSRLTHLRETQYF	TGTGCCAGCAGTTCTAGGCTCACTCACCTGAGGGAGACCCAGTACTTC
TRBV4-1	TRBJ2-5	.	.	CASSPVIRQWSQETQYF	TGCGCCAGCAGCCCTGTAATCAGACAGTGGTCACAAGAGACCCAGTACTTC
TRBV19	TRBJ1-3	once	TRBD1	CASRETGTSGNTIYF	TGTGCCAGTAGAGAGACAGGGACCTCTGGAAACACCATATATTTT
TRBV5-5	TRBJ2-5	once	.	CASSYDRETQYF	TGTGCCAGTTCGTACGATCGGGAGACCCAGTACTTC
TRBV28	TRBJ2-4	.	TRBD2	CASSPLSSGGAVSTKNIQYF	TGTGCCAGCAGTCCACTGAGTAGCGGGGGGGCCGTGTCAACAAAAAACATTCAGTACTTC
TRBV6-5	TRBJ2-3	once	.	CASSYAGASTDTQYF	TGTGCCAGCAGTTACGCGGGCGCAAGCACAGATACGCAGTATTTT
TRBV5-4	TRBJ1-1	once	.	CASQGSENTEAFF	TGTGCCAGCCAGGGGTCCGAGAACACTGAAGCTTTCTTT
TRBV6-6	TRBJ2-5	.	.	CASSYSGEETQYF	TGTGCCAGCAGTTACTCGGGGGAAGAGACCCAGTACTTC
TRBV27	TRBJ2-7	.	.	CASSSFGASRIAYEQYF	TGTGCCAGCAGTTCCTTTGGGGCCTCACGCATAGCCTACGAGCAGTACTTC